One sample yielded the 17 T cell receptor beta chains listed below, sequenced in a study of blood T cell repertoires in COVID-19. Here immunoSEQ multiplex PCR was the method, and the copy in TCRdb shows in-frame clones only, minus some. In the table there are 400,000 or so clones, more than 80% of which are singletons. Input material: PBMCs or T cells enriched from blood (not recorded which). The receptors stem from a man aged 25-45 years who had recovered from COVID-19.

The V gene is TRBV2, the J gene TRBJ2-1; TRBD1 matches at 7 bases. Germline V gene data show CDR1 as SNHLY and CDR2 as FYNNEI. V lost 5 bases and J lost 2; bases outside the gene matches: 6. This CDR3 spans 15 amino acids. The CDR3: CASSLNGQAYNEQFF. In DNA form, the CDR3 reads TGTGCCAGCAGTCTAAATGGACAGGCCTACAATGAGCAGTTCTTC.

V usage is TRBV5-1 and J usage is TRBJ1-2; D is possibly TRBD1 (5 bases). The ends were cut back, 4 bases at V and 6 bases at J, with 22 bases in the middle. This CDR3 is 16 amino acids long. Germline V CDR1 and CDR2: SGHRS, YFSETQ. This CDR3 is CASSNTGTGDYNGYTF. CDR3 DNA sequence: TGCGCCAGCAGCAACACCGGGACGGGGGATTATAATGGCTACACCTTC. The full variable domain, its missing parts supplied by reference TRBV5-1 and TRBJ1-2, is KAGVTQTPRYLIKTRGQQVTLSCSPISGHRSVSWYQQTPGQGLQFLFEYFSETQRNKGNFPGRFSGRQFSNSRSEMNVSTLELGDSALYLCASSNTGTGDYNGYTFGSGTRLTVV.

The sample holds one count of this clone. The genes are TRBV6-5 and TRBJ1-3, with 8 bases aligning to TRBD1. The length of the CDR3 is 15 residues. V shed 6 bases, J shed 6 bases, and the junction held 10 bases outside the gene matches. The germline V gene has CDR1 MNHEY and CDR2 SVGAGI. CDR3 DNA: TGTGCCAGCAGGCAAGGACAGGGAGGACTAAACACCATATATTTT. As protein: CASRQGQGGLNTIYF.

The V and J genes are TRBV7-2 and TRBJ2-2, with D perhaps matching TRBD2 (6 bases). V was cut by 5 bases and J by 0 bases, with 10 bases left in between. CDR1 is SGHTA and CDR2 is FQGNSA in the germline V gene. The CDR3 extends over 15 amino acids. CDR3 in amino acids: CASSPGGSNTGELFF. CDR3 DNA sequence: TGTGCCAGCAGCCCCGGGGGATCGAACACCGGGGAGCTGTTTTTT.

This clone was seen only a few times. The chain combines TRBV28 with TRBJ1-5, with TRBD1 matching over 11 bases. V lost 6 bases, J lost 3 bases, and 4 bases stayed unmatched. The germline V gene encodes CDR1 MDHEN and CDR2 SYDVKM. The CDR3 runs to 15 residues. The DNA of the CDR3 is TGTGCCAGCAGAAAGGGACAGGGGGTCAATCAGCCCCAGCATTTT. It specifies CASRKGQGVNQPQHF.

The V call is TRBV7-6, the J call TRBJ1-5, with a weak D call TRBD1 (5 bases). The CDR3 sequence is 15 residues long. The ends were cut back, 5 bases at V and 6 bases at J, with 17 bases in the middle. The V gene's germline CDR1 is SGHVS and CDR2 FNYEAQ. The CDR3 sequence is CASSPGLTEGQPQHF. CDR3 sequence (DNA): TGTGCCAGCAGCCCGGGACTTACGGAGGGTCAGCCCCAGCATTTT.

This clone was picked up one time. The V call is TRBV11-3, the J call TRBJ1-1; D gene uncertain. From germline, CDR1 is SGHNT and CDR2 YENEEA. There are 13 residues in the CDR3. Trimming left V 0 bases short and J 5 bases short, with 7 bases between. CDR3 in DNA: TGTGCCAGCAGCTTAGAAAGAGAAACTGAAGCTTTCTTT. This codes for CASSLERETEAFF.

The V and J genes are TRBV13 and TRBJ2-7; 7 bases are a match to TRBD2. The V segment lost 3 bases and the J segment 0 bases; nucleotides outside the gene matches: 5. The CDR3 loop spans 15 amino acids. Germline CDR1 PRHDT, CDR2 FYEKMQ (reference sequence). This CDR3 is CASSFELAVSYEQYF. The CDR3 region has the DNA TGTGCCAGCAGCTTCGAGCTAGCGGTCTCCTACGAGCAGTACTTC.

The chain carries TRBV6-6 and TRBJ2-7; no clear D gene. The CDR3 is made up of 14 amino acids. Trimming took off 5 bases at V and 4 bases at J, with 15 bases between the two ends. Germline V CDR1 and CDR2: MNHNY, SVGAGI (reference sequence). CDR3 sequence reads: CASSPPSSVYEQYF. The CDR3 DNA is TGTGCCAGCAGTCCTCCCTCCTCCGTTTACGAGCAGTACTTC.

The chain combines TRBV4-1 with TRBJ2-3, with 11 bases lining up with TRBD2. V dropped 0 bases and J dropped 1; count of bases not matched to a gene: 12. The V gene's germline CDR1 is MGHRA and CDR2 YSYEKL. This CDR3 comprises 20 residues. The CDR3 spells CASSQDYGTSGPHGTDTQYF. CDR3 in DNA: TGCGCCAGCAGCCAAGATTATGGGACTAGCGGCCCCCATGGCACAGATACGCAGTATTTT.

The chain couples TRBV2 to TRBJ2-7, with 9 bases matching TRBD1. The trim removed 5 bases at V and 2 bases at J, leaving 4 bases unmatched. Germline V lookup: CDR1 SNHLY, CDR2 FYNNEI. The CDR3 totals 14 residues. The CDR3 bases are TGTGCCAGCAGTCATGGGACAGGGCCCTACGAGCAGTACTTC. As protein: CASSHGTGPYEQYF.

The chain carries TRBV10-1 and TRBJ2-1; TRBD2 matches at 14 bases. The CDR3 extends over 14 amino acids. The ends lost 6 bases at V and 9 bases at J; junction bases unmatched: 4. Germline CDR1 reads WNHNN; CDR2 reads SYGVQD (reference sequence). In nucleotides, the CDR3 is TGCGCCAGCAGCGGGACTAGCGGGAGAGGTGAGCAGTTCTTC. It specifies CASSGTSGRGEQFF.

This rearrangement joins TRBV7-9 to TRBJ2-5, with TRBD2 matching over 9 bases. The CDR3 has 16 residues. Per the germline V gene, CDR1 is SEHNR and CDR2 is FQNEAQ (reference sequence). V lost 5 bases to trimming and J lost 5 bases; unmatched junction nucleotides: 12. The CDR3 spells CASSRGTSRSIETQYF. CDR3 in DNA: TGTGCCAGCAGCAGGGGGACTAGCAGGAGTATTGAGACCCAGTACTTC.

The chain has TRBV3-1 (or the pseudogene TRBV3-2) and TRBJ2-5, with 7 bases identical to TRBD2. The V segment lost 6 bases and the J segment 4 bases; nucleotides outside the gene matches: 8. The CDR3 runs 14 residues. Germline CDR1 reads LGHDT; CDR2 reads YNNKEL (reference sequence). The CDR3 DNA reads TGTGCCAGCAGTCCCCCGGGACTACTAGAGACCCAGTACTTC. Amino acid sequence: CASSPPGLLETQYF.

The chain recombines TRBV6-5 with TRBJ2-5, with D unclear. V dropped 0 bases and J dropped 3 bases, with 8 bases sitting between them. The CDR3 sequence is 14 residues long. The V gene's germline CDR1 is MNHEY and CDR2 SVGAGI. CDR3 loop: CASSYSSRKETQYF. CDR3 in DNA: TGTGCCAGCAGTTACTCGAGCCGAAAAGAGACCCAGTACTTC.

The chain joins TRBV6-5 to TRBJ1-2; 7 nucleotides agree with TRBD1. The V segment lost 2 bases and the J segment 14 bases; nucleotides outside the gene matches: 11. The CDR3 runs to 13 residues. Germline assignment: CDR1 MNHEY and CDR2 SVGAGI. The CDR3 DNA follows: TGTGCCAGCAGTTACCTGCAGGGGGGCGAGACGACCTTC. Translated, it gives CASSYLQGGETTF.

In DNA, the CDR3 is TGCGCCAGCAGCTCACGGACCTTAGGGGCTGGGTCCTACGAGCAGTACTTC. Protein: CASSSRTLGAGSYEQYF. The V call is TRBV5-1, the J call TRBJ2-7; possibly TRBD1 for D (5 bases). The CDR3 extends over 17 amino acids. The germline V gene has CDR1 SGHRS and CDR2 YFSETQ. The germline V and J ends were trimmed by 3 bases and 1 base, with 20 bases remaining between them.